Listed here is a single TCR beta chain. Its specificity is unknown. The data are from a study of shared clonotypes between healthy human individuals. Study observations and caveats: What naive subsets generally showed was a larger estimated richness than memory subsets showed. In contrast to clonotypes shared by all four donors, non-shared clonotypes had lower generation probabilities. Despite large depth, sorted-subset datasets appeared incompletely sequenced.

Sequencing was at deep level. The data were produced by immunoSEQ multiplex PCR, yet TCRdb's version contains in-frame clones alone and is incomplete. The sample shows over a million clones, around 98.5% of them seen only once. This CDR3 region has 17 residues. Germline values: CDR1 LNHDA, CDR2 SQIVND (reference sequence). V lost 3 bases, J lost 2 bases, and 9 bases stayed unmatched. This clonotype was obtained from a man under 40 in good health. This chain connects TRBV19 to TRBJ2-7; 11 bases match TRBD1. Sample: naive CD4+ T cells sorted from blood. The subset is: CD45RA+ positively selected. CDR3 sequence: CASSMPPGTGGTYEQYF. DNA for the CDR3: TGTGCCAGTAGTATGCCTCCAGGGACAGGGGGAACCTACGAGCAGTACTTC.